This T cell receptor beta chain was identified in a study of blood T cell repertoires in COVID-19. This clone was observed a few times. This CDR3 spans 13 amino acids. Germline V gene sequence: CDR1 MNHEY, CDR2 SVGAGI. J was trimmed by 3 bases and V by 5 bases; bases with no gene match: 4. The method was immunoSEQ multiplex PCR; TCRdb's version includes in-frame clones alone and lacks a portion of them. This sample yields 100,000 to 150,000 clones, of which roughly four fifths are seen a single time; about a sixth belongs to the top ten. This sequence joins TRBV6-5 and TRBJ2-7; TRBD1 aligns across 7 bases. The source material was peripheral blood. The TCR was taken from a woman between 50 and 59 years old with acute or convalescent COVID-19. As DNA, the CDR3 is TGTGCCAGCAGTCGACAGGGTAACTACGAGCAGTACTTC. Its protein product is CASSRQGNYEQYF.